Shown below are 9 T cell receptor beta chains from a single sample sequenced in a study of CD8 T cells in Susac syndrome. Reverse transcription of roughly 0.5 to 1 ug RNA used random hexamers. TCRdb recomputed calls from the immunoSEQ multiplex PCR reads with MiXCR, one row per CDR3 protein. The repertoire holds 250,000 to 300,000 distinct CDR3 sequences, 75% to 90% seen once, with less than 0.2% in the top ten. The sequencing sample was made of CD8+ T cells from PBMCs. Every receptor here comes from a human donor with multiple sclerosis.

The CDR3 bases are TGTGCCAGCAGCTTAACAGAGTCTAATTCACCCCTCCACTTT. Translated, it gives CASSLTESNSPLHF. The chain is built from TRBV13 and TRBJ1-6; no clear D. The V end was cut by 2 bases, the J end by 6 bases, with 8 bases between. CDR1 PRHDT and CDR2 FYEKMQ come from the germline V gene (reference sequence). The CDR3 extends over 14 amino acids.

The chain recombines TRBV20-1 with TRBJ1-1; D is perhaps TRBD1 (6 bases). Between the trimmed V and J ends, which lost 3 bases and 11 bases, there was a span of 19 bases. This CDR3 is 13 amino acids long. Looked up from germline, CDR1 is DFQATT and CDR2 is SNEGSKA (reference sequence). CDR3 region: CSASGPGGLWAFF. In nucleotides, the CDR3 is TGCAGTGCTAGTGGGCCTGGGGGCCTGTGGGCTTTCTTT.

The V gene is TRBV3-1, the J gene TRBJ2-1, with a weak D call TRBD2 (6 bases). Trimming took off 1 base at V and 6 bases at J, with 13 bases between the two ends. The germline CDR1 and CDR2 sequences are LGHDT and YNNKEL (reference sequence). The CDR3 contains 15 residues. CDR3 in amino acids: CASSQGDSSSNEQFF. The CDR3 DNA reads as TGTGCCAGCAGCCAAGGGGACTCCTCGAGCAATGAGCAGTTCTTC.

The gene calls are TRBV7-9 and TRBJ1-2; the D is unclear. Germline V lookup: CDR1 SEHNR, CDR2 FQNEAQ (reference sequence). V lost 4 bases to trimming and J lost 3 bases, with 6 bases between them. CDR3 size: 12 residues. Written as DNA, the CDR3 is TGTGCCAGCAGCTCTCAGGACTATGGCTACACCTTC. It yields the protein CASSSQDYGYTF.

This clonotype was picked up a small number of times. J is TRBJ2-5 and V is TRBV6-2 or TRBV6-3, with D possibly TRBD1 on 6 matching bases. Looked up from germline, CDR1 is MNHEY and CDR2 is SVGEGT. The CDR3 is 14 amino acids. The ends were cut back, 4 bases at V and 1 base at J, with 10 bases in the middle. CDR3 sequence: CASSFTGIQETQYF. The CDR3 coding sequence is TGTGCCAGCAGTTTTACAGGGATCCAAGAGACCCAGTACTTC.

This clonotype was detected only once. CDR3 residues: CSVEGDRGNYGYTF. The CDR3, as DNA: TGCAGCGTTGAGGGGGACAGAGGAAACTATGGCTACACCTTC. The chain employs TRBV29-1 and TRBJ1-2; 7 bases fit TRBD1. The CDR3 length is 14 residues. CDR1 and CDR2 (germline): SQVTM, ANQGSEA. V shed 3 bases and J 2 bases; nucleotides not matched to a gene: 6.

This clonotype was seen more than once but under ten times. The chain joins TRBV4-3 to TRBJ2-3, with TRBD2 as a possible D gene (5 bases). V shed 0 bases and J shed 0 bases, with 13 bases lying between them. The CDR3 totals 17 residues. Per germline, CDR1 LGHNA and CDR2 YSLEER. DNA of the CDR3: TGCGCCAGCAGCCAAGATCGAGCGGTCTTAAGCACAGATACGCAGTATTTT. Translated, it gives CASSQDRAVLSTDTQYF.

The CDR3 DNA sequence: TGTGCCAGCAGCTTAGAAGCGGGAGGGTGGGCAGATACGCAGTATTTT. Its protein product is CASSLEAGGWADTQYF. The chain couples TRBV7-2 to TRBJ2-3, with 10 bases matching TRBD2. This CDR3 region has 16 residues. The germline CDR1 and CDR2 sequences are SGHTA and FQGNSA. V was pared by 1 base and J by 4 bases, with 5 bases of the junction left unmatched. The full variable domain, with the rest looked up from reference TRBV7-2 and TRBJ2-3, is GAGVSQSPSNKVTEKGKDVELRCDPISGHTALYWYRQSLGQGLEFLIYFQGNSAPDKSGLPSDRFSAERTGGSVSTLTIQRTQQEDSAVYLCASSLEAGGWADTQYFGPGTRLTVL.

The chain has TRBV24-1 and TRBJ1-5; D is undetermined. The CDR3 is 16 amino acids. V lost 4 bases, J lost 3 bases, and 15 bases lay in between. CDR1 KGHDR and CDR2 SFDVKD come from the germline V gene. In DNA, the CDR3 is TGTGCCACCAGTGACCGACCCCGGAGGGTCAATCAGCCCCAGCATTTT. This codes for CATSDRPRRVNQPQHF.